Below, 3 T cell receptor beta chains from the same sample are listed, as sequenced in a study of spatial heterogeneity in lung cancer. Study-wide points: One measure, the expanded intratumoral alpha and beta TCR count, tracked tumor mutation counts.

TCRdb reprocessed the 5' RACE reads via MiXCR and lists one record per CDR3 protein. The sample comprises just over 1,000 distinct CDR3 sequences, around 23% of which are singletons, and more than 15% rests with the top ten. Time point noted: sample taken at primary tumor resection. These receptors have no identified antigens. Source: lung tumor tissue, taken at surgery. The receptors were gathered from a male donor with early-stage non-small cell lung cancer.

As for this clonotype: This beta chain represents an off-target read in a library built for alpha chains; its size is of limited meaning. The chain recombines TRBV23-1 with TRBJ2-4, with 9 bases fitting TRBD1. TRBV23-1 is placed among ORFs of uncertain function. The CDR3 contains 20 residues. J gave up 0 bases and V 0 bases, and 12 bases lay outside the gene matches. The CDR3 reads CASSQSGTGCSLIAKNIQYF. The CDR3 nucleotides are TGCGCCAGCAGTCAATCAGGGACAGGGTGCTCTCTTATAGCCAAAAACATTCAGTACTTC.

There are a few counts of this clonotype. This beta chain slipped into a library made for alpha chains as a stray read, so its size is not meaningful. The chain joins TRBV7-9 to TRBJ2-2; 7 nucleotides agree with TRBD1. The trim removed 6 bases at V and 0 bases at J, leaving 4 bases unmatched. Per the germline V gene, CDR1 is SEHNR and CDR2 is FQNEAQ (reference sequence). The CDR3 sequence is 15 residues long. CDR3 bases: TGTGCCAGCAGAGTTGACAGGGCGAACACCGGGGAGCTGTTTTTT. This encodes CASRVDRANTGELFF. Drawing the rest from reference TRBV7-9 and TRBJ2-2, the complete variable domain is DTGVSQNPRHKITKRGQNVTFRCDPISEHNRLYWYRQTLGQGPEFLTYFQNEAQLEKSRLLSDRFSAERPKGSFSTLEIQRTEQGDSAMYLCASRVDRANTGELFFGEGSRLTVL.

As for this clonotype: This beta chain slipped into a library made for alpha chains as a stray read, so its size is not meaningful. V and J are TRBV20-1 and TRBJ2-5; 7 positions match TRBD1. V lost 6 bases and J lost 2; bases outside the gene matches: 3. The CDR3 has 12 amino acids. Per germline, CDR1 DFQATT and CDR2 SNEGSKA (reference sequence). CDR3 sequence (DNA): TGCAGTGCCCTGGGACAGCAAGAGACCCAGTACTTC. Encoded protein: CSALGQQETQYF.